These 4 T cell receptor beta chains were all obtained from the same sample, sequenced in a study of cytomegalovirus exposure and HLA in healthy donors (dated by TCRdb to the late 2010s). Preparation of the library involved the immunoSEQ multiplex PCR assay. A mixture of 60 forward primers for TCR Vbeta segments and 13 reverse primers for TCR Jbeta segments was used in the multiplex PCR. In TCRdb, the immuneACCESS table is reduced to in-frame sequences with V and J assigned. These tables do not hold every clone; where another copy was compared, an unresolved V gene accounts for under half, and the others remain unexplained. Within this sample are 100,000 to 150,000 clones, with 80% to 85% of them counted one time only. Roughly 1.2% of the sample belongs to the ten largest clones. Sequenced: PBMCs. Every receptor here comes from a boy under 18 in good health and CMV-seronegative.

The chain couples TRBV7-9 to TRBJ2-1; D unclear. The CDR3 runs to 14 residues. The germline V gene has CDR1 SEHNR and CDR2 FQNEAQ (reference sequence). V gave up 1 base and J gave up 5 bases, with 9 bases separating them. Written as DNA, the CDR3 is TGTGCCAGCAGCTTAGGTAACTTGGACAATGAGCAGTTCTTC. The encoded protein is CASSLGNLDNEQFF.

CDR3 sequence (DNA): TGTGCCTGGAGTCCCGGGAATGAGCAGTTCTTC. It is translated as CAWSPGNEQFF. V is TRBV30 and J is TRBJ2-1; no definite D call. V gave up 2 bases and J gave up 7 bases, with 6 bases separating them. CDR1 is GTSNPN and CDR2 is SVGIG in the germline V gene (reference sequence). The CDR3 runs to 11 residues.

This clone came up once. This chain joins TRBV30 and TRBJ2-1; 15 nucleotides match TRBD2. V shed 0 bases, J shed 0 bases, and the junction held 3 bases outside the gene matches. The V gene's germline CDR1 is GTSNPN and CDR2 SVGIG (reference sequence). This CDR3 has 18 amino acids. CDR3 residues: CAWSVGLAGGRSYNEQFF. As DNA, the CDR3 is TGTGCCTGGAGTGTCGGACTAGCGGGAGGGCGCTCCTACAATGAGCAGTTCTTC.

The chain joins TRBV15 to TRBJ2-1, with 12 bases aligning to TRBD2. The ends lost 2 bases at V and 8 bases at J; junction bases unmatched: 4. CDR3 length: 15 residues. The germline V gene encodes CDR1 LNHNV and CDR2 YYDKDF (reference sequence). Here the CDR3 DNA reads TGTGCCACCAGCAGAACACTAGCGGGAGGCGATGAGCAGTTCTTC. As protein: CATSRTLAGGDEQFF.